These 26 T cell receptor beta chains came from one sample sequenced in a study of blood T cell repertoires in COVID-19. The assay was immunoSEQ multiplex PCR, and TCRdb's table has in-frame clones only and misses some. This sample has almost 250,000 clones, with roughly 91% found just once. The sample taken for sequencing was PBMCs or T cells enriched from blood (not recorded which). The receptors were gathered from a woman in her twenties or thirties who had recovered from COVID-19.

The V and J genes are TRBV4-2 and TRBJ1-3; weak D call: TRBD1 (6 bases). Trimming left V 0 bases short and J 4 bases short, with 10 bases between. Germline lookup yields CDR1 LGHNA and CDR2 YNFKEQ. CDR3 size: 15 residues. For the CDR3, the DNA is TGTGCCAGCAGCCAAGACAGGGGAACCGGAAACACCATATATTTT. It codes for CASSQDRGTGNTIYF.

The J gene is TRBJ1-1, the V gene TRBV5-1; 12 nucleotides match TRBD1. Germline V CDR1 and CDR2: SGHRS, YFSETQ. The CDR3 loop spans 15 amino acids. The trim removed 0 bases at V and 11 bases at J, leaving 8 bases unmatched. The DNA for the CDR3 is TGCGCCAGCAGCTTGGAGGGACAGGGGGCTATATATGCTTTCTTT. Translating gives CASSLEGQGAIYAFF.

The V and J genes are TRBV5-8 and TRBJ1-6; D unclear. The CDR3 is 18 amino acids. Deletions cut 3 bases from V and 8 bases from J, with 24 bases between. In germline, CDR1 is SGHTS, CDR2 YDEGEE. The CDR3 DNA reads as TGTGCCAGCAGCTCCTACGACCCTCTTTCCGCTCGGGATTCACCCCTCCACTTT. Translated: CASSSYDPLSARDSPLHF.

The genes are TRBV24-1 and TRBJ1-2; D not resolved. Germline V gene sequence: CDR1 KGHDR, CDR2 SFDVKD. This CDR3 contains 14 residues. V was pared by 1 base and J by 2 bases, with 7 bases between. The CDR3 is CATSDFAQNYGYTF. The CDR3 DNA follows: TGTGCCACCAGTGATTTTGCACAGAACTATGGCTACACCTTC.

Comment on this clone: Other DNA sequences in this sample translate to the same CDR3. V usage is TRBV4-3 and J usage is TRBJ1-1; D is unclear. Germline V gene sequence: CDR1 LGHNA, CDR2 YSLEER. Trimming stripped 1 base from V and 0 bases from J, with 9 bases between. The CDR3 totals 15 residues. CDR3 sequence: CASSQGRSLNTEAFF. The DNA of the CDR3 is TGCGCCAGCAGCCAAGGGCGGTCCTTGAACACTGAAGCTTTCTTT.

V gene TRBV10-3 combines with J gene TRBJ1-2; D is uncertain. CDR3 length equals 12 residues. Trimming pared 3 bases from V and 4 bases from J, leaving 6 bases between. Germline loops: CDR1 ENHRY, CDR2 SYGVKD. The CDR3 sequence: CAISEQTYGYTF. In DNA form, the CDR3 reads TGTGCCATCAGTGAACAGACCTATGGCTACACCTTC.

The J gene is TRBJ1-5, the V gene TRBV3-1 (or the pseudogene TRBV3-2), with 7 bases that match TRBD1. The J segment lost 2 bases and the V segment lost 4 bases, leaving 2 bases of the junction unmatched. This CDR3 has 14 amino acids. Per the germline V gene, CDR1 is LGHDT and CDR2 is YNNKEL (reference sequence). The DNA for the CDR3 is TGTGCCAGCAGCCGAGGACAGGGCAATCAGCCCCAGCATTTT. This sequence encodes CASSRGQGNQPQHF.

Only one count was recorded for this clone. This chain links TRBV28 with TRBJ1-3, with 8 nucleotides matching TRBD1. Germline V gene lookup returns CDR1 MDHEN and CDR2 SYDVKM. This CDR3 comprises 16 residues. The V and J ends lost 7 bases and 4 bases, in that order; junction bases with no gene match: 12. The CDR3 spells CASIQKQGETGNTIYF. The CDR3 DNA sequence: TGTGCCAGCATACAGAAACAGGGGGAAACGGGAAACACCATATATTTT.

This clone was observed a few times. V and J are TRBV10-3 and TRBJ2-4; D may be TRBD1 (6 bases). CDR3 length: 15 amino acids. V was cut by 3 bases and J by 3 bases, with 12 bases left in between. Germline CDR1 is ENHRY and CDR2 is SYGVKD. This chain's CDR3 is CAISELSGVKNIQYF. As DNA, the CDR3 is TGTGCCATCAGTGAACTATCAGGGGTCAAAAACATTCAGTACTTC.

The V gene is TRBV23-1, the J gene TRBJ2-7, with D perhaps matching TRBD1 (5 bases). TRBV23-1 is noted as an ORF with a role that remains uncertain. This CDR3 contains 12 residues. Trimming left V 5 bases short and J 5 bases short, with 10 bases between. The CDR3 protein is CASSVGADEQYF. Written as DNA, the CDR3 is TGCGCCAGCAGTGTAGGGGCCGACGAGCAGTACTTC.

The chain employs TRBV19 and TRBJ1-2, with D unresolved. Germline loops: CDR1 LNHDA, CDR2 SQIVND (reference sequence). The CDR3 consists of 12 residues. Trimming cost V 5 bases and J 10 bases, with 14 bases left between them. The CDR3 sequence is CASSPNLGDYTF. The CDR3 DNA reads as TGTGCCAGTAGTCCAAACTTAGGAGACTACACCTTC. The full variable domain, completed using reference TRBV19 and TRBJ1-2, is DGGITQSPKYLFRKEGQNVTLSCEQNLNHDAMYWYRQDPGQGLRLIYYSQIVNDFQKGDIAEGYSVSREKKESFPLTVTSAQKNPTAFYLCASSPNLGDYTFGSGTRLTVV.

The chain has TRBV28 and TRBJ1-2, with a tentative D call TRBD1 (6 bases). Looked up from germline, CDR1 is MDHEN and CDR2 is SYDVKM. V shed 6 bases and J shed 4 bases, with 21 bases lying between them. The CDR3 loop spans 16 amino acids. CDR3: CASSKRSAAGVYGYTF. The CDR3 DNA is TGTGCCAGCAGCAAAAGGTCAGCGGCAGGGGTCTATGGCTACACCTTC.

This clone was seen more than once but under ten times. The rearrangement uses TRBV4-2 and TRBJ2-3; TRBD2 aligns across 13 bases. Per the germline V gene, CDR1 is LGHNA and CDR2 is YNFKEQ. Losses at the gene ends were 4 bases for V and 2 bases for J; bases not matched to a gene: 3. The CDR3 contains 16 residues. CDR3 amino acids: CASSPTSGRYTDTQYF. The CDR3 coding sequence is TGTGCCAGCAGCCCGACTAGCGGGAGGTACACAGATACGCAGTATTTT.

V usage is TRBV6-5 and J usage is TRBJ1-3, with 7 bases identical to TRBD1. CDR1 and CDR2 from the germline V gene are MNHEY and SVGAGI. V lost 5 bases and J lost 2; bases outside the gene matches: 6. The CDR3 has 15 residues. CDR3 nucleotide sequence: TGTGCCAGCAGTCGGGACAGCATCACTGGAAACACCATATATTTT. Translation gives CASSRDSITGNTIYF.

The rearrangement joins TRBV5-1 to TRBJ2-7; 14 bases are shared with TRBD2. V lost 4 bases to trimming and J lost 2 bases; unmatched junction nucleotides: 2. CDR1 is SGHRS, CDR2 YFSETQ, per germline. This CDR3 contains 15 residues. The CDR3 sequence: CASSPGLAGAYEQYF. The DNA for the CDR3 is TGCGCCAGCAGCCCGGGACTAGCGGGAGCCTACGAGCAGTACTTC.

The chain employs TRBV2 and TRBJ1-2; 7 bases are a match to TRBD1. This CDR3 has 17 residues. Germline CDR1 and CDR2: SNHLY and FYNNEI. Trimming took 3 bases from V and 8 from J; bases not matched to a gene: 18. The CDR3 bases are TGTGCCAGCAGTGACGGGACAGCCCGTCGTTATGAGTTCGGCTACACCTTC. Residues: CASSDGTARRYEFGYTF.

The chain uses TRBV15 and TRBJ1-5; a weak D match, TRBD1 (6 bases). The CDR3 is made up of 14 amino acids. The V gene lost 9 bases and the J gene lost 7 bases, with 19 bases spanning the gap. CDR1 is LNHNV, CDR2 YYDKDF, per germline (reference sequence). The CDR3 loop reads CATHQAGGGQPQHF. DNA of the CDR3: TGTGCCACTCACCAGGCGGGGGGCGGGCAGCCCCAGCATTTT.

V and J are TRBV6-2 or TRBV6-3 and TRBJ2-7; D is perhaps TRBD1 (5 bases). The CDR3 covers 14 residues. V lost 1 base and J 4 bases, leaving 11 bases between the germline ends. CDR1 and CDR2 (germline): MNHEY, SVGEGT. For the CDR3, the DNA is TGTGCCAGCAGTTACTTGCGAGACAGTTACGAGCAGTACTTC. This gives the protein CASSYLRDSYEQYF.

Regarding this clone: The same CDR3 can be traced to other DNA sequences in this sample. The chain recombines TRBV5-1 with TRBJ2-3; no definite D call. This CDR3 region has 14 residues. V was cut by 0 bases and J by 2 bases, with 7 bases left in between. Germline V gene sequence: CDR1 SGHRS, CDR2 YFSETQ. The CDR3 DNA reads TGCGCCAGCAGCTTGGGACAAGACACAGATACGCAGTATTTT. Residues: CASSLGQDTDTQYF.

This chain connects TRBV2 to TRBJ1-4, with D maybe TRBD1 (5 bases). V was pared by 6 bases and J by 3 bases, with 14 bases between. The CDR3 has 15 amino acids. The germline V gene encodes CDR1 SNHLY and CDR2 FYNNEI. In DNA form, the CDR3 reads TGTGCCAGCAGCTGGGGGGGGAGACCTAATGAAAAACTGTTTTTT. Its translation: CASSWGGRPNEKLFF.

This sequence joins TRBV18 and TRBJ1-3; 7 bases map to TRBD1. The V segment lost 2 bases and the J segment 1 base; nucleotides outside the gene matches: 5. CDR3 length: 16 residues. Germline-derived CDR1 and CDR2 are KGHSH and LQKENI. In nucleotides, the CDR3 is TGTGCCAGCTCACCAGCCGGGACAGTTTCTGGAAACACCATATATTTT. As protein: CASSPAGTVSGNTIYF. The whole variable domain, filled in from reference TRBV18 and TRBJ1-3, reads NAGVMQNPRHLVRRRGQEARLRCSPMKGHSHVYWYRQLPEEGLKFMVYLQKENIIDESGMPKERFSAEFPKEGPSILRIQQVVRGDSAAYFCASSPAGTVSGNTIYFGEGSWLTVV.

This chain connects TRBV4-1 to TRBJ2-5; D uncertain. Looked up from germline, CDR1 is MGHRA and CDR2 is YSYEKL. This CDR3 has 16 amino acids. The V end lost 1 base, the J end lost 1 base, and 13 bases lay between the germline ends. The CDR3 is CASSQGGVSVQETQYF. The CDR3 DNA reads as TGCGCCAGCAGCCAAGGCGGTGTTTCAGTCCAAGAGACCCAGTACTTC.

V usage is TRBV10-3 and J usage is TRBJ2-7; 8 bases line up with TRBD1. The trim removed 11 bases at V and 5 bases at J, leaving 5 bases unmatched. From germline, CDR1 is ENHRY and CDR2 SYGVKD. CDR3 length equals 11 residues. As DNA, the CDR3 is TGTGCCGTAGGACAGGGCGACGAGCAGTACTTC. Amino acids: CAVGQGDEQYF.

J is TRBJ1-6 and V is TRBV30, with 8 bases that match TRBD1. The CDR3 covers 14 residues. The V segment lost 1 base and the J segment 14 bases; nucleotides outside the gene matches: 10. Germline lookup yields CDR1 GTSNPN and CDR2 SVGIG (reference sequence). CDR3 nucleotides: TGTGCCTGGAGTGCCGGGACAGGCAGTTTGACCCTCCACTTT. Amino acid sequence: CAWSAGTGSLTLHF.

This chain uses TRBV6-2 or TRBV6-3 with TRBJ1-1; D perhaps matches TRBD1 (5 bases). Germline V gives CDR1 MNHEY, CDR2 SVGEGT. The CDR3 consists of 19 residues. V lost 2 bases to trimming and J lost 4 bases, with 26 bases between them. The CDR3 DNA reads TGTGCCAGCAGTTACGACCCCGGGGAGGCGACAGATATAGGCACTGAAGCTTTCTTT. Its protein is CASSYDPGEATDIGTEAFF.

The gene calls are TRBV28 and TRBJ2-7, with 7 bases matching TRBD2. This CDR3 has 13 amino acids. In germline, CDR1 is MDHEN, CDR2 SYDVKM. The trim removed 5 bases at V and 7 bases at J, leaving 8 bases unmatched. The DNA for the CDR3 is TGTGCCAGCAGTGAAGCGGGACTTGAGGAGCAGTACTTC. Residues: CASSEAGLEEQYF.